This T cell receptor (beta chain) was recorded in a study of blood T cell repertoires in COVID-19. The overall study: Collection of acute and convalescent COVID-19 samples took place in the United States, Italy and Spain.

Germline V CDR1 and CDR2: SGHNT, YENEEA. V was trimmed by 5 bases and J by 1 base, leaving 13 bases between them. The CDR3 is made up of 15 amino acids. Sequencing was performed with immunoSEQ multiplex PCR; in TCRdb, only in-frame clones are kept and a portion is missing. The sample records roughly 70,000 clones, around 87% being singletons. The sequenced sample was peripheral blood. The sequence came from a man between 45 and 60 years old with active COVID-19. This chain uses TRBV11-3 with TRBJ2-3, with D possibly matching TRBD2 (5 bases). CDR3 sequence: CASSRVGDRTDTQYF. DNA for the CDR3: TGTGCCAGCAGCCGGGTGGGAGACCGCACAGATACGCAGTATTTT.